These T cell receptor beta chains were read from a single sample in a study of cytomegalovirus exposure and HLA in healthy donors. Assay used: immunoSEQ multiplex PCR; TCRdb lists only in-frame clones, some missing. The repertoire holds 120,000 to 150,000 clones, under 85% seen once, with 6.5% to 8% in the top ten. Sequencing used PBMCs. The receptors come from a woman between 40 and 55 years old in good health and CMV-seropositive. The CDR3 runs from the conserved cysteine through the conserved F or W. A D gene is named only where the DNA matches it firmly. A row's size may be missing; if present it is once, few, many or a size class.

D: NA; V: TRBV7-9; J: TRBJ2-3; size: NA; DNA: TGTGCCAGCAGCTTATTCGGGGAAGATACGCAGTATTTT; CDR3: CASSLFGEDTQYF
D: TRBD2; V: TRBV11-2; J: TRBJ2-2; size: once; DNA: TGTGCCAGCAGCTTAGGGTCGGGAGGGAACGGGGAGCTGTTTTTT; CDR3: CASSLGSGGNGELFF
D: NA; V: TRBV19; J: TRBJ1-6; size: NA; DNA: TGTGCCAGTAGTATAGGGAGTACGAGTTCACCCCTCCACTTT; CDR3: CASSIGSTSSPLHF
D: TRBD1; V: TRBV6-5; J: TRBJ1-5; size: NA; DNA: TGTGCCAGCAGGCCTACAGGGGCTTCCAATCAGCCCCAGCATTTT; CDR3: CASRPTGASNQPQHF
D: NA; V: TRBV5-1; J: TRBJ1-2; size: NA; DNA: TGCGCCAGCAGCTTGGAGAACAGGGTCTACACCTTC; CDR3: CASSLENRVYTF
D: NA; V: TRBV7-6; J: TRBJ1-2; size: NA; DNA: TGTGCCAGCAGCCTAAGTTTGAACTATGGCTACACCTTC; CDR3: CASSLSLNYGYTF
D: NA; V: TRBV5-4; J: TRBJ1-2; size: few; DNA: TGTGCCAGCAGCTTCGCCAGTTCCTCCAATGGCTACACCTTC; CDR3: CASSFASSSNGYTF
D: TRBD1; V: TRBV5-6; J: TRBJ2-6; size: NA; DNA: TGTGCCAGCAGACCCGGGACAGGCGCTGGGGCCAACGTCCTGACTTTC; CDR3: CASRPGTGAGANVLTF
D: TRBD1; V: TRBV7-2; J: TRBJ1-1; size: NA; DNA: TGTGCCAGCAGCGCACTACAGGGGAGTGAAGCTTTCTTT; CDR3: CASSALQGSEAFF
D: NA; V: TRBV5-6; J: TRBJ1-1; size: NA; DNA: TGTGCCAGCGGGATTTCAGGGGAATGGTCTGAAGCTTTCTTT; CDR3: CASGISGEWSEAFF
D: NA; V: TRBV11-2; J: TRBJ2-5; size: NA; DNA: TGTGCCAGCAGCTTAGTGACCGCGGGGACCCAGTACTTC; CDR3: CASSLVTAGTQYF
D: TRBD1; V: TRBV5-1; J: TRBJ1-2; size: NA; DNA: TGCGCCAGCAGTTCAAACAGGGGGCTAGGTTCTGGCTACACCTTC; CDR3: CASSSNRGLGSGYTF
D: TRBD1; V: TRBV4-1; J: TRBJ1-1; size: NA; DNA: TGCGCCAGCAGCCGAACAGGGGTTTTCACTGAAGCTTTCTTT; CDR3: CASSRTGVFTEAFF
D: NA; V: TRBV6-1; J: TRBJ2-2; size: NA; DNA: TGTGCCAGCAGTAACACCGGGGAGCCGTTTTTT; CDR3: CASSNTGEPFF
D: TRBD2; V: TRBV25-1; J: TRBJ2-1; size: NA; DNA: TGTGCCAGCAGTGAATTAGAGGTAGCGGGGGCCATCAATGAGCAGTTCTTC; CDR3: CASSELEVAGAINEQFF
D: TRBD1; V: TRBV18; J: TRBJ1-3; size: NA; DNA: TGTGCCAGCTCACCTGACACAGGGGGCGAAGGAAACACCATATATTTT; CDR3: CASSPDTGGEGNTIYF
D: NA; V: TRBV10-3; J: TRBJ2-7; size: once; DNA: TGTGCCATCAGTGAGCCCCCAGACAGGGAGCAGTACTTC; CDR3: CAISEPPDREQYF
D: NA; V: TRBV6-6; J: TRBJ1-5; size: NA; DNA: TGTGCCAGCGCGGTTTATAGCAATCAGCCCCAGCATTTT; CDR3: CASAVYSNQPQHF
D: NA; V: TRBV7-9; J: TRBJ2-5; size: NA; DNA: TGTGCCAGCAGCCGCTGGGAGGACTCGCAAGAGACCCAGTACTTC; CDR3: CASSRWEDSQETQYF
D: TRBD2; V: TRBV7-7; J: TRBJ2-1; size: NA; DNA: TGTGCCAGCAGCTTATCAACCGCGGGGGCCTACAATGAGCAGTTCTTC; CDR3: CASSLSTAGAYNEQFF
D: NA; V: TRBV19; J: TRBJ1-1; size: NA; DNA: TGTGCCAGTAGTTCGAGGAACACTGAAGCTTTCTTT; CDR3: CASSSRNTEAFF
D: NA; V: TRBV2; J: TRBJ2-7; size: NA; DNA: TGTGCCAGCAGTTCAACAGGTTCTATCTACGAGCAGTACTTC; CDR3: CASSSTGSIYEQYF
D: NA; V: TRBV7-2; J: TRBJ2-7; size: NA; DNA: TGTGCCAGCACCTCACCTGGGACTTACTCCTACGAGCAGTACTTC; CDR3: CASTSPGTYSYEQYF
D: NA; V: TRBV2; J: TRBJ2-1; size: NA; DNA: TGTGCCAGCATGAAAACCCCAGGGACAGAGCAGTTCTTC; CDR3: CASMKTPGTEQFF
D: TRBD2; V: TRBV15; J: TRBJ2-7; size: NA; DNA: TGTGCCACCAGCAGGCTAGCGGGGGTCTACGAGCAGTACTTC; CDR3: CATSRLAGVYEQYF
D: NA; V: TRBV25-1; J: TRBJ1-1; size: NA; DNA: TGTGCCAGCACAGACAGCTACACCTTGGGCACTGAAGCTTTCTTT; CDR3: CASTDSYTLGTEAFF
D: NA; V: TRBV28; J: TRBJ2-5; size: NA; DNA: TGTGCCAGCAGTTTGGAGGTGCAAGAGACCCAGTACTTC; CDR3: CASSLEVQETQYF
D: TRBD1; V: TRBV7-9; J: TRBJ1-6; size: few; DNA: TGTGCCAGCAGCACACTGACAGGGGGTAATTCACCCCTCCACTTT; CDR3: CASSTLTGGNSPLHF
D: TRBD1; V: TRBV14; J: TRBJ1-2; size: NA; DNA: TGTGCCAGCAGCCAAGTGGCAGGGGGCTATGGCTACACCTTC; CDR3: CASSQVAGGYGYTF
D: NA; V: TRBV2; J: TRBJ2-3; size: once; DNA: TGTGCCAGCAGTAGACTAGTCAACACAGATACGCAGTATTTT; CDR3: CASSRLVNTDTQYF
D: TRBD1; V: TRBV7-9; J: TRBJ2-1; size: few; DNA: TGTGCCAGCAGCCGAGGGACAGGGGAGGCGTTCTTC; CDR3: CASSRGTGEAFF
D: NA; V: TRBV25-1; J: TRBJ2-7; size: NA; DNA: TGTGCCAGCAGTGCCGCGGACTGGAACTACGAGCAGTACTTC; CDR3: CASSAADWNYEQYF
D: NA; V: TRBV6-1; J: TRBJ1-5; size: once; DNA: TGTGCCAGCAGCCAACAGAGTAGCAATCAGCCCCAGCATTTT; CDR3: CASSQQSSNQPQHF
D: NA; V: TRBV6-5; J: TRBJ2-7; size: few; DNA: TGTGCCAGCAGTCGAGCCGGTGCCGAGTCCTACGAGCAGTACTTC; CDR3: CASSRAGAESYEQYF
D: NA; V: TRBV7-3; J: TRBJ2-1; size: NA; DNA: TGTGCCAGCAGCTTTTTAGCGGGACAGAACAATGAGCAGTTCTTC; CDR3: CASSFLAGQNNEQFF
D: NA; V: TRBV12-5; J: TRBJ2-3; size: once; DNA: TGTGCTAGTGGTTTGGTACTGGCCAGGGAACATACGCAGTATTTT; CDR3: CASGLVLAREHTQYF
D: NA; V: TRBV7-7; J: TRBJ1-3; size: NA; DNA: TGTGCCAGCGCCCAGGGGTCCGGAAACACCATATATTTT; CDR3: CASAQGSGNTIYF
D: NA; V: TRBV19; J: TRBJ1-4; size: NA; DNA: TGTGCCAGTAGTCGACAGGCAACTAATGAAAAACTGTTTTTT; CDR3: CASSRQATNEKLFF
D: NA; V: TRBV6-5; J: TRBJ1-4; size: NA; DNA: TGTGCCAGCAGCACAGGGTACTTTGGAGAAAAACTGTTTTTT; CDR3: CASSTGYFGEKLFF
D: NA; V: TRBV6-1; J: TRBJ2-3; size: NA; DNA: TGTGCCAGCATGCGGGGATTGGACACAGATACGCAGTGTTTT; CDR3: CASMRGLDTDTQCF
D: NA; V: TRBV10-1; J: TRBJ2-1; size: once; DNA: TGCGCCAGCAGTGTCACCGCGGGATATGAGCAGTTCTTC; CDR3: CASSVTAGYEQFF
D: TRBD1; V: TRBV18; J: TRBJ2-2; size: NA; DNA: TGTGCCAGCTCATCGGGACAGGGAATCCCCGGGGAGCTGTTTTTT; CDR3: CASSSGQGIPGELFF
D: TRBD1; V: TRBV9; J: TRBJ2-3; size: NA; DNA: TGTGCCAGCAGCGTAGGGGACAGGGCCGATTCTACGCAGTATTTT; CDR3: CASSVGDRADSTQYF
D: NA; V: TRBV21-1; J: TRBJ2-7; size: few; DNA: TGTGCCAGCAGCAAGCTCAGTTCCTACGAGCAGTACTTC; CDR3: CASSKLSSYEQYF
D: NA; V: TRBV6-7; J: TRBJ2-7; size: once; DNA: TGTGCCAGCAGTTACTCTGGTGGCCGCGAGCAGTACTTC; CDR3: CASSYSGGREQYF
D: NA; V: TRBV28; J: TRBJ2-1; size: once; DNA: TGTGCCAGCACTGTGGGGGGTCCATCTTACAATGAGCAGTTCTTC; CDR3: CASTVGGPSYNEQFF
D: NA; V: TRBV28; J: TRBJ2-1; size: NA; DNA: TGTGCCAGCAGTTTCGCGGGAATCTACAATGAGCAGTTCTTC; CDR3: CASSFAGIYNEQFF
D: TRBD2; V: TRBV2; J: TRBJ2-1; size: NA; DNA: TGTGCCAGCAGTTCCCGAAGCGGGGGGGCCAACAATGAGCAGTTCTTC; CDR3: CASSSRSGGANNEQFF
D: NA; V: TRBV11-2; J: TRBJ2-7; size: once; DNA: TGTGCCAGCAGCTTATACAGGGGGGGATACGAGCAGTACTTC; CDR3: CASSLYRGGYEQYF
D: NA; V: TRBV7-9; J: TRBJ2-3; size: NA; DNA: TGTTCCAGCAGCTTGTATGTGGGGGCGACAGATACGCAGTATTTT; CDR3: CSSSLYVGATDTQYF
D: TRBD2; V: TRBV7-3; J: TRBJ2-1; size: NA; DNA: TGTGCCAGCAGCCCATTAGCGGGGAGCTCCTACAATGAGCAGTTCTTC; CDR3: CASSPLAGSSYNEQFF
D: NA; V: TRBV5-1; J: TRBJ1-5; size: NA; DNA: TGCGCCAGCAGCTGGGGGGGGGCTGCCGGGCAGCCCCAGCATTTT; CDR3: CASSWGGAAGQPQHF
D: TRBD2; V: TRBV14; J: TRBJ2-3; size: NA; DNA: TGTGCCAGCAGCCCTCATTTAGGGGCGGGGGGCACAGATACGCAGTATTTT; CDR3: CASSPHLGAGGTDTQYF
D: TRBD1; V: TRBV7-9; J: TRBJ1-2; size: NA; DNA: TGTGCCAGCAGCCCTTTTTCAGGGGGCTATGGCTACACCTTC; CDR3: CASSPFSGGYGYTF
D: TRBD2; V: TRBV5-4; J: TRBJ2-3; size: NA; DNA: TGTGCCAGCAGCTTAGCGGGGGGGCAAGTTGTAGATACGCAGTATTTT; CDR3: CASSLAGGQVVDTQYF
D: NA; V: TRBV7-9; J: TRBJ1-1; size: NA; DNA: TGTGCCAGCAAACTAACGGGGGGCGAAGTTGCTGCTTTCTTT; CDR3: CASKLTGGEVAAFF
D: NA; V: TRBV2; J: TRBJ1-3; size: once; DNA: TGTGCCAGCGCAGCGGGGATACTGTCTGGAAACACCATATATTTT; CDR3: CASAAGILSGNTIYF